The 26 T cell receptor beta chains in this list originate from one sample, sequenced in a study of shared clonotypes between healthy human individuals. Profiled with immunoSEQ multiplex PCR; TCRdb holds only in-frame clones, not every one. The sample includes around 510,000 clones, about 96% of them seen just once. The source material was naive CD4+ T cells sorted from blood. As to subset: CD45RA+ positively selected. The receptors derive from a woman aged 25 to 39 in good health.

This rearrangement joins TRBV6-1 to TRBJ2-7; either TRBD1 or TRBD2 may fit D (6 bases each). Trimming removed 6 bases at V and 0 bases at J, with 12 bases between. Germline CDR1 MNHNS, CDR2 SASEGT. This CDR3 has 14 residues. CDR3 amino acids: CASRGGGSSYEQYF. CDR3 nucleotide sequence: TGTGCCAGCAGAGGAGGGGGGAGCTCCTACGAGCAGTACTTC.

The chain links TRBV5-4 to TRBJ2-7, with 7 positions matching TRBD1. The CDR3 is made up of 14 amino acids. Germline CDR1 SGHNT, CDR2 YYREEE (reference sequence). J was trimmed by 6 bases and V by 3 bases; bases with no gene match: 9. Here the CDR3 reads CASSSQTGVREQYF. CDR3 DNA sequence: TGTGCCAGCAGCTCTCAAACAGGGGTTCGCGAGCAGTACTTC.

This chain connects TRBV6-1 to TRBJ2-7; 8 bases map to TRBD2. Germline loops: CDR1 MNHNS, CDR2 SASEGT. The CDR3 contains 14 residues. The V and J ends lost 3 bases and 2 bases, in that order; junction bases with no gene match: 3. The CDR3 nucleotides are TGTGCCAGCAGTGATACTAGCGGACCCTACGAGCAGTACTTC. Protein sequence: CASSDTSGPYEQYF.

V and J are TRBV7-2 and TRBJ1-1; TRBD1 aligns across 7 bases. The CDR3 runs to 14 residues. V gave up 3 bases and J gave up 5 bases; unmatched junction bases: 6. Germline lookup yields CDR1 SGHTA and CDR2 FQGNSA. The CDR3 coding sequence is TGTGCCAGCAGCTTGAGAGGGGGCCGAACTGAAGCTTTCTTT. Its protein product is CASSLRGGRTEAFF.

CDR3 in DNA: TGTGCCAGCTCACCCCCGGGACAGTTTATGTGGTACTTC. Translating gives CASSPPGQFMWYF. The chain is built from TRBV18 and TRBJ2-7, with 7 bases matching TRBD1. CDR1 is KGHSH and CDR2 is LQKENI in the germline V gene. Trimming cost V 3 bases and J 12 bases; bases outside gene matches: 11. The CDR3 length is 13 residues.

CDR3 region: CATSRGDRSLSNQPQHF. The CDR3 DNA sequence: TGTGCCACCAGCAGAGGGGACAGGAGCCTTAGCAATCAGCCCCAGCATTTT. The chain carries TRBV15 and TRBJ1-5; TRBD1 agrees at 8 bases. The CDR3 extends over 17 amino acids. Trimming at V came to 1 base and at J to 0 bases, leaving 5 bases not matched to a gene. Germline V gene data show CDR1 as LNHNV and CDR2 as YYDKDF (reference sequence).

CDR3 in DNA: TGTGCCATCAGTGGGTCCGGGGGTGGCGAGCAGTACTTC. Encoded protein: CAISGSGGGEQYF. J is TRBJ2-7 and V is TRBV10-3; the D gene is possibly TRBD2 (6 bases). V lost 4 bases, J lost 6 bases, and 13 bases lay in between. Germline V gives CDR1 ENHRY, CDR2 SYGVKD. CDR3 length equals 13 residues.

The J gene is TRBJ2-3, the V gene TRBV27, with D maybe TRBD2 (6 bases). The CDR3 sequence is 16 residues long. V gave up 4 bases and J gave up 8 bases, with 22 bases separating them. Germline lookup yields CDR1 MNHEY and CDR2 SMNVEV (reference sequence). For the CDR3, the DNA is TGTGCCAGCAGTTCCTTATGGGACTCCCCCGACGGTACGCAGTATTTT. Its translation: CASSSLWDSPDGTQYF.

The chain carries TRBV28 and TRBJ1-3, with TRBD1 as a possible D gene (5 bases). Germline assignment: CDR1 MDHEN and CDR2 SYDVKM. The CDR3 runs 16 residues. V lost 6 bases to trimming and J lost 0 bases, with 15 bases between them. Written as DNA, the CDR3 is TGTGCCAGCAGGGGGCAGTTGGTCCTCTCTGGAAACACCATATATTTT. Amino acids: CASRGQLVLSGNTIYF.

The chain carries TRBV7-3 and TRBJ2-2, with TRBD2 matching 9 bases. J gave up 1 base and V 5 bases, and 2 bases lay outside the gene matches. The CDR3 has 15 residues. Per the germline V gene, CDR1 is SGHTA and CDR2 is FQGTGA. In DNA, the CDR3 is TGTGCCAGCAGCCCGACTAGCGGGAACACCGGGGAGCTGTTTTTT. This translates into CASSPTSGNTGELFF.

For the CDR3, the DNA is TGTGCCAGCAGTTTGTGGGGGGCTGGGGCCAACGTCCTGACTTTC. Its protein is CASSLWGAGANVLTF. The chain has TRBV28 and TRBJ2-6; D is possibly TRBD2 (6 bases). The CDR3 loop spans 15 amino acids. Trimming took off 3 bases at V and 2 bases at J, with 8 bases between the two ends. Germline CDR1 reads MDHEN; CDR2 reads SYDVKM. The full variable domain, its missing parts supplied by reference TRBV28 and TRBJ2-6, is DVKVTQSSRYLVKRTGEKVFLECVQDMDHENMFWYRQDPGLGLRLIYFSYDVKMKEKGDIPEGYSVSREKKERFSLILESASTNQTSMYLCASSLWGAGANVLTFGAGSRLTVL.

The table lists this clone with a count of one. The rearrangement links TRBV4-1 to TRBJ2-1, with no clear D. Trimming stripped 0 bases from V and 8 bases from J, with 5 bases between. This CDR3 comprises 12 residues. The V gene's germline CDR1 is MGHRA and CDR2 YSYEKL. CDR3 sequence (DNA): TGCGCCAGCAGCCAAGAACGGTATGAGCAGTTCTTC. Its protein is CASSQERYEQFF.

This clone was observed once. The gene calls are TRBV10-3 and TRBJ1-1; D is undetermined. The CDR3 is made up of 12 amino acids. Trimming cost V 0 bases and J 11 bases, with 10 bases left between them. Germline assignment: CDR1 ENHRY and CDR2 SYGVKD. The CDR3 loop is CAISESGMRAFF. The CDR3 region has the DNA TGTGCCATCAGTGAGTCAGGGATGAGGGCTTTCTTT.

The chain joins TRBV5-1 to TRBJ2-7; D remains ambiguous. This CDR3 has 11 amino acids. Trimming removed 7 bases from V and 3 bases from J, with 8 bases in between. The V gene's germline CDR1 is SGHRS and CDR2 YFSETQ. The CDR3 DNA reads as TGCGCCAGCCGGCTGGGCTACGAGCAGTACTTC. Translated: CASRLGYEQYF.

The chain employs TRBV10-2 and TRBJ1-4; TRBD1 is a possible D gene (6 bases). The CDR3 is 13 residues long. Trimming cost V 5 bases and J 8 bases, with 12 bases left between them. Germline V gives CDR1 WSHSY, CDR2 SAAADI. For the CDR3, the DNA is TGCGCCAGCAGTTGGGGGCGCGCCGAAAAACTGTTTTTT. Translating it yields CASSWGRAEKLFF.

The chain carries TRBV19 and TRBJ2-2; maybe TRBD2 (5 bases). V was pared by 6 bases and J by 3 bases, with 11 bases between. Per the germline V gene, CDR1 is LNHDA and CDR2 is SQIVND (reference sequence). The CDR3 is 14 amino acids. The CDR3 here is CASSDTRYTGELFF. CDR3 coding DNA: TGTGCCAGTAGCGATACTAGATACACCGGGGAGCTGTTTTTT. Supplemented by reference TRBV19 and TRBJ2-2, the full variable domain reads DGGITQSPKYLFRKEGQNVTLSCEQNLNHDAMYWYRQDPGQGLRLIYYSQIVNDFQKGDIAEGYSVSREKKESFPLTVTSAQKNPTAFYLCASSDTRYTGELFFGEGSRLTVL.

This rearrangement joins TRBV29-1 to TRBJ2-7, with 11 bases lining up with TRBD2. Losses at the gene ends were 7 bases for V and 1 base for J; bases not matched to a gene: 3. Germline V CDR1 and CDR2: SQVTM, ANQGSEA. This CDR3 has 13 residues. For the CDR3, the DNA is TGCAGCGCCGGGACTAGCGGATCCTACGAGCAGTACTTC. Translated, it gives CSAGTSGSYEQYF.

The chain carries TRBV4-1 and TRBJ2-1, with 12 bases that match TRBD2. CDR3 length: 20 residues. The germline V gene has CDR1 MGHRA and CDR2 YSYEKL. V shed 1 base, J shed 0 bases, and the junction held 10 bases outside the gene matches. The CDR3 bases are TGCGCCAGCAGCCAAGGACGGACTAGCGGGAAAATCCCCTCCTACAATGAGCAGTTCTTC. Translated: CASSQGRTSGKIPSYNEQFF.

V and J are TRBV5-1 and TRBJ2-1; no firm D call. The CDR3 runs 14 residues. CDR1 SGHRS and CDR2 YFSETQ come from the germline V gene. V lost 3 bases, J lost 7 bases, and 14 bases lay in between. CDR3 residues: CASSSVLDGNEQFF. The CDR3 DNA follows: TGCGCCAGCAGCTCGGTTTTGGATGGGAATGAGCAGTTCTTC.

The chain uses TRBV11-2 and TRBJ2-7, with D uncertain. CDR1 SGHAT and CDR2 FQNNGV come from the germline V gene. The CDR3 has 12 residues. V lost 5 bases and J 6 bases, leaving 11 bases between the germline ends. The CDR3 here is CASSPRLGEQYF. For the CDR3, the DNA is TGTGCCAGCAGCCCCCGACTGGGCGAGCAGTACTTC. The whole variable domain, remainder taken from reference TRBV11-2 and TRBJ2-7, is EAGVAQSPRYKIIEKRQSVAFWCNPISGHATLYWYQQILGQGPKLLIQFQNNGVVDDSQLPKDRFSAERLKGVDSTLKIQPAKLEDSAVYLCASSPRLGEQYFGPGTRLTVT.

The J gene is TRBJ1-1, the V gene TRBV6-5; possibly TRBD1 for D (5 bases). The germline V gene has CDR1 MNHEY and CDR2 SVGAGI. V was pared by 0 bases and J by 4 bases, with 12 bases between. The CDR3 length is 15 residues. The CDR3: CASSYSRQGITEAFF. CDR3 in DNA: TGTGCCAGCAGTTACTCCCGGCAGGGCATCACTGAAGCTTTCTTT.

The chain carries TRBV11-2 and TRBJ1-1, with no clear D. The CDR3 totals 13 residues. Per the germline V gene, CDR1 is SGHAT and CDR2 is FQNNGV. Trimming took off 0 bases at V and 5 bases at J, with 7 bases between the two ends. The CDR3 protein is CASSLERTTEAFF. In DNA form, the CDR3 reads TGTGCCAGCAGCTTAGAGCGGACGACTGAAGCTTTCTTT.

The chain uses TRBV30 and TRBJ1-4; a weak D match, TRBD1 (5 bases). There are 15 residues in the CDR3. Trimming stripped 5 bases from V and 0 bases from J, with 13 bases between. The germline CDR1 and CDR2 sequences are GTSNPN and SVGIG (reference sequence). The CDR3 coding sequence is TGTGCCTGGGGGAAGACAGCCTCAACTAATGAAAAACTGTTTTTT. Protein: CAWGKTASTNEKLFF.

V usage is TRBV10-2 and J usage is TRBJ1-2; D not resolved. The ends were cut back, 3 bases at V and 0 bases at J, with 8 bases in the middle. CDR1 and CDR2 from the germline V gene are WSHSY and SAAADI. The CDR3 covers 14 residues. CDR3 sequence reads: CASSDRVTNYGYTF. The DNA for the CDR3 is TGCGCCAGCAGTGATAGAGTAACTAACTATGGCTACACCTTC.

The J gene is TRBJ1-2, the V gene TRBV28; D gene uncertain. The germline gives CDR1 MDHEN, CDR2 SYDVKM. The CDR3 runs to 12 residues. V was trimmed by 5 bases and J by 1 base, leaving 5 bases between them. CDR3 loop: CASSQLNYGYTF. CDR3 nucleotide sequence: TGTGCCAGCAGTCAACTTAACTATGGCTACACCTTC.

CDR3 coding DNA: TGTGCCAGTACTCTAATAGTCTTTAAGAATTCCGGGGAGCTGTTTTTT. This sequence encodes CASTLIVFKNSGELFF. The rearrangement uses TRBV19 and TRBJ2-2; no clear D gene. The CDR3 covers 16 residues. Germline loops: CDR1 LNHDA, CDR2 SQIVND (reference sequence). V was cut by 7 bases and J by 6 bases, with 21 bases left in between. Based on the CDR3 plus reference TRBV19 and TRBJ2-2, the full variable domain is DGGITQSPKYLFRKEGQNVTLSCEQNLNHDAMYWYRQDPGQGLRLIYYSQIVNDFQKGDIAEGYSVSREKKESFPLTVTSAQKNPTAFYLCASTLIVFKNSGELFFGEGSRLTVL.